A single sample gave rise to the 2 T cell receptor beta chains below, sequenced in a study of response to subunit inactivated influenza vaccine. TCRdb fed the RT-PCR reads into MiXCR, producing one record per CDR3 protein. The table shows over 750,000 distinct CDR3 sequences, with 21% occurring only once. The sequences come from PBMCs from blood, collected more than 4 days after vaccination. The receptors here all came from a man aged 50 to 60 who received an inactivated influenza vaccine.

This clonotype came up many times. This sequence joins TRBV6-5 and TRBJ2-1; D is unresolved. CDR1 is MNHEY, CDR2 SVGAGI, per germline. There are 17 residues in the CDR3. Trimming cost V 1 base and J 2 bases, with 15 bases left between them. CDR3 loop: CASSYFIGRSTYNEQFF. For the CDR3, the DNA is TGTGCCAGCAGTTACTTCATCGGACGTAGTACCTACAATGAGCAGTTCTTC.

The V call is TRBV12-3 or TRBV12-4, the J call TRBJ1-1, with D possibly TRBD1 on 5 matching bases. The V gene lost 8 bases and the J gene lost 1 base, with 14 bases spanning the gap. The CDR3 spans 14 residues. CDR3 residues: CASGPPGANTEAFF. The CDR3 DNA is TGTGCCAGCGGCCCACCCGGGGCGAACACTGAAGCTTTCTTT.